This T cell receptor (beta chain) was captured by sequencing in a study of blood T cell repertoires in COVID-19 (dated by TCRdb to the early 2020s). The study in broad terms: The collaborator samples originated in the United States, Italy and Spain and spanned the acute and convalescent phases of COVID-19. The prospective study material was composed of cDNA or gDNA derived from T cells, B-cell-depleted T cells, or PBMCs. Subjects who had been exposed to COVID-19, were actively infected with it, or had recovered from it provided the deeply sampled blood TCRbeta repertoires that made up the dataset. The repertoires were made available in a free public database intended to serve as a resource for research on the immune response to SARS-CoV-2. The samples were drawn from two sources: the first 160 participants of the ongoing ImmuneRACE study, and about 1,300 subjects contributed by 6 global collaborators. Nearly every sample came with metadata listing a de-identified subject ID, COVID-19 status, age in years and sex. Where available, HLA class I and class II types were taken from metadata supplied by the sample provider and were not determined by assay-based typing. On the study overall, not on this receptor specifically: The quantity of clinical and demographic metadata differed by source and by participant and was supplied without curation.

In the prospective study, participants were roughly 18 to 100 years old, resided in under 30 geographic areas of the United States, and were enrolled through a virtual design. In the prospective study, cohorts were assigned on the basis of participant-reported clinical history obtained from a screening survey and a study questionnaire. ImmuneRACE Cohort 3 recovered participants were defined by two consecutive negative NP/OP PCR tests, healthcare professional clearance, or symptom resolution. Each participant in the prospective study had whole blood, serum and a nasopharyngeal or oropharyngeal swab collected by mobile phlebotomists. Prospective study participants could optionally give additional blood draws and questionnaires over an approximately two-month period. Prospective study blood samples were shipped either frozen or at room temperature before DNA extraction. The immunoSEQ Assay, a bias-controlled multiplex PCR, was used to amplify TCRbeta CDR3 regions from genomic DNA. Processing in the source paper ran as follows. The number of nucleated cells in each sample was estimated from the amplification of reference gene primers within the assay. To quantify the absolute abundance of each unique TCRbeta CDR3 rearrangement, sequence reads were collapsed and filtered. Productive Simpson clonality was computed per sample as the square root of Simpson's diversity index over productive rearrangements. Sourced from immuneACCESS, this table was stored by TCRdb with only in-frame sequences that have V and J called. A share of the clones is absent; for the studies checked, an unresolved V gene accounts for under half, and the remainder has no known explanation. V, J and clone size are taken as reported in that table, and D and trimming were inferred from the DNA itself. Within this sample are 160,000 or so clones, with around 84% of them counted one time only. Roughly 8% of the sample rests with the top ten.

V is shortened by 11 bases, J by 1 base, and the region joining them spans 18 bases. Its CDR3 holds 14 amino acids, cysteine through phenylalanine. Just the 42-base CDR3 DNA is kept, in frame starting at base 1. CDR1 and CDR2 are drawn from the germline V gene (reference sequence): MNHEY, SMNVEV. Comment on this clone: It has no known antigen specificity. No base-level quality is on record; no much larger clone is a single base apart.

Sequencing input: PBMCs or T cells enriched from blood (not recorded which). Recombination joined TRBV27 with TRBJ2-7; TRBD2 could be the D gene, as 6 bases match. The sequence derives from a woman between 45 and 65 years old who had recovered from COVID-19. The CDR3 protein: CAAARGIGSYEQYF. Read as DNA, the sequence is TGTGCCGCTGCGCGCGGGATAGGTTCCTACGAGCAGTACTTC.